This T cell receptor beta chain was documented in a study of blood T cell repertoires in COVID-19 (dated by TCRdb to about 2020). Concerning the study at large: Samples from collaborators originated in the United States, Italy and Spain and spanned both the acute and convalescent phases of COVID-19. The material from the prospective study consisted of cDNA or gDNA derived from T cells, B-cell-depleted T cells, or PBMCs. Subjects who had been exposed to COVID-19, were actively infected with it, or had recovered from it provided the deeply sampled blood TCRbeta repertoires that made up the dataset. The repertoires were released in a freely available public database intended as a resource for research on the immune response to SARS-CoV-2. Samples were obtained from the ongoing ImmuneRACE study (first 160 participants) and from about 1,300 subjects provided by 6 global collaborators. Nearly every sample came with metadata listing a de-identified subject ID, COVID-19 status, age in years and sex. Where HLA class I and class II types were available, the types were taken from metadata supplied by the sample provider, not from assay-based typing. Study-level results and caveats: The amount of clinical and demographic metadata varied by source and participant and was provided uncurated.

TCRbeta CDR3 regions were amplified from genomic DNA by means of the immunoSEQ Assay, a bias-controlled multiplex PCR. The original pipeline was this. Within the assay, amplification of reference gene primers was used to estimate how many nucleated cells each sample contained. To quantify the absolute abundance of each unique TCRbeta CDR3 rearrangement, sequence reads were collapsed and filtered. For each sample, productive Simpson clonality was calculated by taking the square root of Simpson's diversity index across productive rearrangements. Drawn from immuneACCESS, this table holds only the in-frame rearrangements with V and J called that TCRdb kept. Clones are partly lost; checked studies trace under half to an unresolved V gene and leave the rest unexplained. V, J and clone size derive from that table, while D and trimming were established from the DNA sequence. Within this sample are 170,000 or so clones, with roughly 84% of them counted one time only. The ten largest clones represent 7% of the sample.

There are 15 amino acids in the CDR3, from cysteine to phenylalanine inclusive. Just the 45-base CDR3 DNA is kept, in frame starting at base 1. Trimming removed 7 bases from V and 6 bases from J; the gene matches leave 7 bases unexplained. The CDR1 and CDR2 encoded by the germline V gene are SNHLY and FYNNEI. Concerning this clone: It has no known antigen specificity. No base qualities exist here, and no much larger clone lies one base off it.

In Seattle, one collaborating source enrolled patients while the infection was active and tracked those patients longitudinally over the course of disease. Whole blood was collected in K2EDTA tubes by collaborating institutions according to the institutions' own protocols. For TCRbeta analysis, collaborators shipped samples in one of three forms: frozen whole blood, isolated PBMCs, or DNA extracted from either of those sample types. The chain uses TRBV2 and TRBJ2-2, with 11 bases aligning to TRBD2. This clonotype was obtained from a woman in her forties with COVID-19, enrolled during active disease. The material sequenced was peripheral blood. The sequence in DNA is TGTGCCAGCAACCCCGGGACTAGCGGTCCCGGGGAGCTGTTTTTT. Translated, this gives CASNPGTSGPGELFF.